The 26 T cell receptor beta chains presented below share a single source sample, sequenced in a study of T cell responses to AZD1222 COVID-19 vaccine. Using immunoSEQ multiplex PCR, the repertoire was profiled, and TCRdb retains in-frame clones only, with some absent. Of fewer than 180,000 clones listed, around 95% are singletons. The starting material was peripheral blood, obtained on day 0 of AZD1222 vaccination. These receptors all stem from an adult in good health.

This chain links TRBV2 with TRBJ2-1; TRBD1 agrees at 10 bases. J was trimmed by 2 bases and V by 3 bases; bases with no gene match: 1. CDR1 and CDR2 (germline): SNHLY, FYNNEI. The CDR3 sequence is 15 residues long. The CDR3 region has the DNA TGTGCCAGCAGTGATGGACAGGGGGCCTACAATGAGCAGTTCTTC. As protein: CASSDGQGAYNEQFF.

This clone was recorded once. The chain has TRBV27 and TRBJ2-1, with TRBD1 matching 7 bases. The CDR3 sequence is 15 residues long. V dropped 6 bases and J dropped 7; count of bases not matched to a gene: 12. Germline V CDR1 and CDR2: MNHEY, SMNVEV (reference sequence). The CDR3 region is CASRQRDRARNEQFF. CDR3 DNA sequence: TGTGCCAGCAGACAACGGGACAGAGCTAGGAATGAGCAGTTCTTC.

The CDR3 nucleotides read TGTGCCAGCAGCCAGGTCCTTAGCGGGGGGGCCGGGGAGACCCAGTACTTC. It codes for CASSQVLSGGAGETQYF. V and J are TRBV3-1 (or the pseudogene TRBV3-2) and TRBJ2-5; 11 bases agree with TRBD2. This CDR3 is built from 17 residues. The V and J ends lost 3 bases and 5 bases, in that order; junction bases with no gene match: 11. CDR1 is LGHDT and CDR2 is YNNKEL in the germline V gene (reference sequence).

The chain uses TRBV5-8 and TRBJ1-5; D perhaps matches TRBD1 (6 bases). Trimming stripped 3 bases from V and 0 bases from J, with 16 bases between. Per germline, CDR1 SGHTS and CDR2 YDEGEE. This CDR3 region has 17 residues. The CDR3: CASSYNLGGFSNQPQHF. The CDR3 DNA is TGTGCCAGCAGCTATAATCTAGGGGGTTTTAGCAATCAGCCCCAGCATTTT.

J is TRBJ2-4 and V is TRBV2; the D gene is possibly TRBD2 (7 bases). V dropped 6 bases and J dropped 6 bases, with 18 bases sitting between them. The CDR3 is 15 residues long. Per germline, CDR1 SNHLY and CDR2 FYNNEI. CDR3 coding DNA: TGTGCCAGCAGCACGACCGGGGGGCGTAGAAACATTCAGTACTTC. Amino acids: CASSTTGGRRNIQYF.

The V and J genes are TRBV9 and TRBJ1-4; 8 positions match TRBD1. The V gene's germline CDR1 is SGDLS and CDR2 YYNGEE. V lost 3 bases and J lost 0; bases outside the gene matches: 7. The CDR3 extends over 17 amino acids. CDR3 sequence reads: CASSGRTGYTTNEKLFF. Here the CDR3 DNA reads TGTGCCAGCAGCGGACGGACAGGGTATACAACTAATGAAAAACTGTTTTTT.

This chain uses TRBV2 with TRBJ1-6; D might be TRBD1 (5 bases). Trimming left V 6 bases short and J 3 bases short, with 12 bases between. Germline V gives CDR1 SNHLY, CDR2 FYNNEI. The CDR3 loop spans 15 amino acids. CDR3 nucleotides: TGTGCCAGCAGGCCCAAGGGACTCTATAATTCACCCCTCCACTTT. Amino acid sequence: CASRPKGLYNSPLHF.

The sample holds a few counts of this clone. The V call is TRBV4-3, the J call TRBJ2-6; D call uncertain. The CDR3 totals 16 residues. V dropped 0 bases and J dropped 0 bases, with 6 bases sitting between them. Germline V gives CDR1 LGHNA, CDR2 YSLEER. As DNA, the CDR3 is TGCGCCAGCAGCCAAGATTGGGTCTCTGGGGCCAACGTCCTGACTTTC. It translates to CASSQDWVSGANVLTF.

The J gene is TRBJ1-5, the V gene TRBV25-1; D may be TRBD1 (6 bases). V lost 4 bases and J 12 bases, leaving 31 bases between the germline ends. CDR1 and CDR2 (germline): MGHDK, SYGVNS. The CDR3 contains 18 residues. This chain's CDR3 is CASSATWRTDYKGRLQHF. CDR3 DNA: TGTGCCAGCAGTGCAACGTGGAGGACAGACTACAAGGGCCGACTCCAGCATTTT.

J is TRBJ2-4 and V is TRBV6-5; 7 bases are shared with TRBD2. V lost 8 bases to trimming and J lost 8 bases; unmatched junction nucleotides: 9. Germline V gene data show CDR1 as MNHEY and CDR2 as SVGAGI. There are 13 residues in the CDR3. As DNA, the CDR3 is TGTGCCAGCCGGTCTGGAGGGAGGGACATTCAGTACTTC. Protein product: CASRSGGRDIQYF.

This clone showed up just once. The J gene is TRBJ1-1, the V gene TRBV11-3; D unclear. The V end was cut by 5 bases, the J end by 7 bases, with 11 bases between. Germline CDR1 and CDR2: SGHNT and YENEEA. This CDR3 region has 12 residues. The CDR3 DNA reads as TGTGCCAGCAGCCCACGGCGGGGTGAAGCTTTCTTT. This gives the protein CASSPRRGEAFF.

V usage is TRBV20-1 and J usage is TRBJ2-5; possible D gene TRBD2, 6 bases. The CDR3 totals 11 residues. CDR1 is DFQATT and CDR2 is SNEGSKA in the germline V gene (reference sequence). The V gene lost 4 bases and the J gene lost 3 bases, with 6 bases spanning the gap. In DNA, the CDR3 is TGCAGTGCTAAGCGGGAAGAGACCCAGTACTTC. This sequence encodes CSAKREETQYF.

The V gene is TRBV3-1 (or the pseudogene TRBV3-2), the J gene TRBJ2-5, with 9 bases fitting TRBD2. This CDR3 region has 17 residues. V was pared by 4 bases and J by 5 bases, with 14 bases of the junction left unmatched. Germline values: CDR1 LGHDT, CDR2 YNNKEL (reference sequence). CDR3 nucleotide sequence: TGTGCCAGCAGCCGGAATATAGCGGGAGTTGTTCGGGAGACCCAGTACTTC. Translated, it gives CASSRNIAGVVRETQYF.

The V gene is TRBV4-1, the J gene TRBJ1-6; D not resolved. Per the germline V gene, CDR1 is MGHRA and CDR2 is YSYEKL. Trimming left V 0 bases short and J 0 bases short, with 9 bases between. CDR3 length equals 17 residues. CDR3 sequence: CASSQEVARSYNSPLHF. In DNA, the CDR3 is TGCGCCAGCAGCCAAGAGGTAGCCCGCTCCTATAATTCACCCCTCCACTTT.

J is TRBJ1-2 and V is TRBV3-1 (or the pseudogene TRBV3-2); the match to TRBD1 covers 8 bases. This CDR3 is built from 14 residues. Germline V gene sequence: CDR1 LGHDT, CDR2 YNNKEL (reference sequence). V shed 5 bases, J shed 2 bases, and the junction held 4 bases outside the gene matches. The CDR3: CASSARQGNYGYTF. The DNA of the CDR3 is TGTGCCAGCAGCGCCCGACAGGGGAACTATGGCTACACCTTC.

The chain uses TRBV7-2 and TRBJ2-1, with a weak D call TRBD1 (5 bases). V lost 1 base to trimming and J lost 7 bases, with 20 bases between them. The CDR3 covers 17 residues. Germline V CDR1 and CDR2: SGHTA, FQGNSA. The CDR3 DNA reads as TGTGCCAGCAGCTTAGACCTGGGCAGGGCCCTGAGGAATGAGCAGTTCTTC. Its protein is CASSLDLGRALRNEQFF. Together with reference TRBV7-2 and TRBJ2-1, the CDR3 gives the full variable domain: GAGVSQSPSNKVTEKGKDVELRCDPISGHTALYWYRQSLGQGLEFLIYFQGNSAPDKSGLPSDRFSAERTGGSVSTLTIQRTQQEDSAVYLCASSLDLGRALRNEQFFGPGTRLTVL.

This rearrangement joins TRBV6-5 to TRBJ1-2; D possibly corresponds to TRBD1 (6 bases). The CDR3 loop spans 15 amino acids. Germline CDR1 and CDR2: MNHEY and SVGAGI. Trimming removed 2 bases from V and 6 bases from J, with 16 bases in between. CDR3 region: CASSYLGQPVDGYTF. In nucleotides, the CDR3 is TGTGCCAGCAGTTACCTCGGACAGCCCGTTGATGGCTACACCTTC.

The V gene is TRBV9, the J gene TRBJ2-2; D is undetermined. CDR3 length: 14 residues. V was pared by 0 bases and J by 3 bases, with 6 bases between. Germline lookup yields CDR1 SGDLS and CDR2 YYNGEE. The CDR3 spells CASSVVGHTGELFF. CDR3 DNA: TGTGCCAGCAGCGTAGTAGGACACACCGGGGAGCTGTTTTTT.

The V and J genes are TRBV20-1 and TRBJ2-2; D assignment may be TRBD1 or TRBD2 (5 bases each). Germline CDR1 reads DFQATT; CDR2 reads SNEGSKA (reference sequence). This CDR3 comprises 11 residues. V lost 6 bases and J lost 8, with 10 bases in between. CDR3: CSATAAGELFF. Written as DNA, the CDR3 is TGCAGTGCGACAGCGGCAGGGGAGCTGTTTTTT.

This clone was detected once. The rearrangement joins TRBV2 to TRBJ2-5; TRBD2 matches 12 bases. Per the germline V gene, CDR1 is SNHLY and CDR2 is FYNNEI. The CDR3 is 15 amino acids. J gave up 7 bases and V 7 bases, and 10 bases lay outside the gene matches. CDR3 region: CASILTSGGSGTQYF. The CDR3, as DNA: TGTGCCAGCATCCTGACTAGCGGGGGTTCAGGGACCCAGTACTTC.

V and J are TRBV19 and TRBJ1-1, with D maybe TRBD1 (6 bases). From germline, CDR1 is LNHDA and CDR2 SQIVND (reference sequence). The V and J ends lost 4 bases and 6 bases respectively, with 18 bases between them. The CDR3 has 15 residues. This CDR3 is CASSTRTAFTSEAFF. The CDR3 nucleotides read TGTGCCAGTAGTACCCGGACAGCTTTCACGTCTGAAGCTTTCTTT. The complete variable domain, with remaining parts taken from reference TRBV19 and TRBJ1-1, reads DGGITQSPKYLFRKEGQNVTLSCEQNLNHDAMYWYRQDPGQGLRLIYYSQIVNDFQKGDIAEGYSVSREKKESFPLTVTSAQKNPTAFYLCASSTRTAFTSEAFFGQGTRLTVV.

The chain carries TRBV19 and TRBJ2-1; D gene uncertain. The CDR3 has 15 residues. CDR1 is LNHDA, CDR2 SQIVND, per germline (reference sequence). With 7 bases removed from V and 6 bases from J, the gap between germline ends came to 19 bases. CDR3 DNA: TGTGCCAGTACTCCAACTGGGCTTGGATCCAATGAGCAGTTCTTC. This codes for CASTPTGLGSNEQFF.

For the CDR3, the DNA is TGTGCCAGCAGCTTGGACAGGGGGGGAACTGAAGCTTTCTTT. Amino acid sequence: CASSLDRGGTEAFF. The chain uses TRBV5-4 and TRBJ1-1, with 8 nucleotides matching TRBD1. Trimming cost V 0 bases and J 5 bases; bases outside gene matches: 3. Germline CDR1 is SGHNT and CDR2 is YYREEE (reference sequence). This CDR3 region has 14 residues.

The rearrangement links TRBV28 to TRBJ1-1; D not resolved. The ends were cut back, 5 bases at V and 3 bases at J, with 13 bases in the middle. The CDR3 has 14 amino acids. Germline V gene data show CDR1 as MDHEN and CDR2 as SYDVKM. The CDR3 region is CASSLPRRDTEAFF. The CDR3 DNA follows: TGTGCCAGCAGTCTCCCTAGAAGGGACACTGAAGCTTTCTTT.

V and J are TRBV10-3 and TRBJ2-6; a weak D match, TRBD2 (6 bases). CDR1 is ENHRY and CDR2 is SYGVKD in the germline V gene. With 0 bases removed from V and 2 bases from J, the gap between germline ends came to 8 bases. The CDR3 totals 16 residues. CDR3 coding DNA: TGTGCCATCAGTGAGTCGGGGGGTACTGGGGCCAACGTCCTGACTTTC. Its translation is CAISESGGTGANVLTF.

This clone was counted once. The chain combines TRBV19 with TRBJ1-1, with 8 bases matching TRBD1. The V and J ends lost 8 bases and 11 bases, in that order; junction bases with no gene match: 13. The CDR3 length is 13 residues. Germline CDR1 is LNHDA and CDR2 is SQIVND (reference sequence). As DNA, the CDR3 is TGTGCCAGTGGGGTGACAGGGGAAGTTGGTGCTTTCTTT. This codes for CASGVTGEVGAFF.